This T cell receptor (beta chain) was sequenced in a study of long-term antiretroviral therapy in people with HIV. Survey-level resolution applied to immunoSEQ assay v3.0. Method: immunoSEQ multiplex PCR; TCRdb's copy keeps in-frame clones and lacks some. The table lists some 15,000 clones, more than 65% of them singletons. As to this clone: The antigen is not known.

V was clipped by 4 bases and J by 4 bases, with 17 bases between them. Germline CDR1 and CDR2: SGHRS and YFSETQ. The CDR3 is made up of 16 amino acids. Study-level results: When set beside controls, HIV repertoires had CDR3 length ranges that were narrower.

The chain joins TRBV5-1 to TRBJ2-2, with D perhaps matching TRBD2 (5 bases). This TCR was recovered from a man younger than 45 with HIV. The source was unsorted PBMCs, collected 0.4 years after starting antiretroviral therapy. The CDR3 DNA sequence: TGCGCCAGCAGCCCGAGGGTCCAAGGGTCCACCGGGGAGCTGTTTTTT. Translated: CASSPRVQGSTGELFF.